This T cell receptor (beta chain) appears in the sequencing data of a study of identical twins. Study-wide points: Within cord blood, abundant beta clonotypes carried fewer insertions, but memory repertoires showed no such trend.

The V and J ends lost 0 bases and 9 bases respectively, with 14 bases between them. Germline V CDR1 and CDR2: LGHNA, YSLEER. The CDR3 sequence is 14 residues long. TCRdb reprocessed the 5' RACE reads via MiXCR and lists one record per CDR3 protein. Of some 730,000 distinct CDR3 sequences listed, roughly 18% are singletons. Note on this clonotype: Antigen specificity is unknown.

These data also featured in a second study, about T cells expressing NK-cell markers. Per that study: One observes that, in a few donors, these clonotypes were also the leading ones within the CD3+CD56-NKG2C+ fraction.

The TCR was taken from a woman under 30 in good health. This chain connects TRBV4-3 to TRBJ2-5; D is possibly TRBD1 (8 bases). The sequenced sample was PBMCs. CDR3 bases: TGCGCCAGCAGCCAAGATAGAACAGGGGGGGCCCAGTACTTC. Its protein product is CASSQDRTGGAQYF.